These T cell receptor beta chains were read from a single sample in a study of T-cell reconstitution after alpha-beta-depleted transplantation in children. MiXCR was run by TCRdb on the PCR reads, yielding one entry per CDR3 protein. The sample lists 250,000 to 300,000 distinct CDR3 sequences, over 7.5% occurring once. Sequencing was performed on peripheral blood, taken 360 days after TCRalphabeta/CD19-depleted stem cell transplant. These receptors originate from a female patient between 2 and 15 years old who had a stem cell transplant for Fanconi anemia, so the T cells may come from the graft donor. Both conserved end residues are part of each CDR3. Fields, in order: J gene, V gene, clone size, CDR3 length, CDR3 protein. A clone size is listed for some rows: how often the clone was seen (once, few, many), or a class if it is expanded.

TRBJ1-4	TRBV2	few	14	CASRPGSESEKLFF
TRBJ1-2	TRBV29-1	many	14	CSVDWTAANYGYTF
TRBJ1-1	TRBV27	NA	16	CASSSRDRGPFSEAFF
TRBJ1-3	TRBV5-1	many	15	CASSPTQGASSTIYF
TRBJ1-5	TRBV14	NA	16	CASRDSDRESNQPQHF
TRBJ2-2	TRBV6-5	many	14	CASSYQMFAGELFF
TRBJ2-7	TRBV20-1	NA	15	CSARVSGVAGSGQYF
TRBJ2-2	TRBV2	NA	16	CASSAGILRNTGELFF
TRBJ2-5	TRBV3-1	few	17	CASSQDRGEGVQETQYF
TRBJ2-1	TRBV14	many	16	CASSPFLADSYNEQFF
TRBJ2-1	TRBV5-1	many	18	CASSLEGTQHAPHNEQFF
TRBJ2-1	TRBV5-1	few	18	CASSFLGLGGGIYNEQFF
TRBJ2-5	TRBV12-3/TRBV12-4	many	14	CASSTDKKGETQYF
TRBJ1-2	TRBV9	many	15	CASSDDIQDDYGYTF
TRBJ1-1	TRBV6-1	NA	15	CASSGPGRTNTEAFF
TRBJ2-5	TRBV6-2/TRBV6-3	NA	14	CASSYKRVGETQYF
TRBJ1-4	TRBV20-1	NA	13	CSALTNINEKLFF
TRBJ2-4	TRBV6-5	many	11	CASSYRSIQYF
TRBJ2-3	TRBV20-1	many	15	CSARFYRLEGDTQYF
TRBJ1-5	TRBV5-1	NA	15	CASSSGTGESQPQHF
TRBJ2-3	TRBV4-2	NA	12	CASHGSPDTQYF
TRBJ2-7	TRBV20-1	many	14	CSAEGLAGPYEQYF
TRBJ1-1	TRBV14	few	15	CASSQERLFPAEAFF
TRBJ2-2	TRBV12-3/TRBV12-4	many	13	CASSPGRAGELFF
TRBJ1-6	TRBV2	few	14	CASSEIQGNSPLHF
TRBJ2-7	TRBV3-1	many	16	CASSQVGPSLGYEQYF
TRBJ2-2	TRBV15	few	17	CATSRDLVASNTGELFF
TRBJ1-5	TRBV3-1	NA	13	CASSQATGQPQHF
TRBJ2-3	TRBV10-3	many	15	CAIRDGQGSTDTQYF